The 21 T cell receptor beta chains below come from one sample, sequenced in a study of blood T cell repertoires in COVID-19. Assay used: immunoSEQ multiplex PCR; TCRdb lists only in-frame clones, some missing. The sample has hundreds of thousands of clones; 80% to 90% are singletons. The specimen sequenced was PBMCs or T cells enriched from blood (not recorded which). The source of these receptors is a young woman who had recovered from COVID-19.

The chain recombines TRBV5-1 with TRBJ2-3; TRBD1 matches at 8 bases. V shed 4 bases, J shed 4 bases, and the junction held 2 bases outside the gene matches. The CDR3 has 13 residues. Germline values: CDR1 SGHRS, CDR2 YFSETQ. The CDR3 loop reads CASSGQGPDTQYF. CDR3 in DNA: TGCGCCAGCAGCGGACAGGGCCCAGATACGCAGTATTTT.

This clone is a singleton in its sample. The V and J genes are TRBV30 and TRBJ1-5; a possible D gene is TRBD1 (6 bases). The CDR3 contains 14 residues. From germline, CDR1 is GTSNPN and CDR2 SVGIG (reference sequence). Trimming cost V 2 bases and J 7 bases, with 15 bases left between them. The CDR3 region is CAWSSGGAIQPQHF. The CDR3 DNA reads TGTGCCTGGAGTTCTGGGGGGGCAATACAGCCCCAGCATTTT. Filled out from reference TRBV30 and TRBJ1-5, the complete variable domain reads SQTIHQWPATLVQPVGSPLSLECTVEGTSNPNLYWYRQAAGRGLQLLFYSVGIGQISSEVPQNLSASRPQDRQFILSSKKLLLSDSGFYLCAWSSGGAIQPQHFGDGTRLSIL.

The rearrangement links TRBV5-1 to TRBJ1-2; D call uncertain. The CDR3 length is 13 residues. Between the trimmed V and J ends, which lost 0 bases and 8 bases, there was a span of 11 bases. Looked up from germline, CDR1 is SGHRS and CDR2 is YFSETQ. This CDR3 is CASSLGGGSGYTF. DNA of the CDR3: TGCGCCAGCAGCTTGGGCGGAGGGTCGGGCTACACCTTC.

V and J are TRBV3-1 (or the pseudogene TRBV3-2) and TRBJ1-5, with 9 positions matching TRBD1. The V gene end was trimmed by 4 bases and the J gene end by 4 bases; junction bases not matched to a gene: 5. The germline CDR1 and CDR2 sequences are LGHDT and YNNKEL (reference sequence). This CDR3 comprises 15 residues. The CDR3 protein is CASSLHGQGNQPQHF. CDR3 bases: TGTGCCAGCAGCCTTCACGGACAGGGGAATCAGCCCCAGCATTTT.

The V call is TRBV6-4, the J call TRBJ2-1, with 8 bases aligning to TRBD2. V shed 4 bases and J 10 bases; nucleotides not matched to a gene: 6. CDR1 MRHNA and CDR2 SNTAGT come from the germline V gene. The CDR3 loop spans 13 amino acids. CDR3 sequence (DNA): TGTGCCAGCAGTGTCGGACGGGAGGGAGAGCAGTTCTTC. It encodes CASSVGREGEQFF.

The gene calls are TRBV19 and TRBJ2-1; TRBD2 matches at 9 bases. The germline V gene has CDR1 LNHDA and CDR2 SQIVND (reference sequence). This CDR3 is built from 17 residues. V lost 3 bases and J lost 1; bases outside the gene matches: 7. The DNA of the CDR3 is TGTGCCAGTAGTATTTGGGGCGGGGGGGCATCCTACAATGAGCAGTTCTTC. Its protein is CASSIWGGGASYNEQFF. Full variable domain (outside the CDR3, taken from reference TRBV19 and TRBJ2-1): DGGITQSPKYLFRKEGQNVTLSCEQNLNHDAMYWYRQDPGQGLRLIYYSQIVNDFQKGDIAEGYSVSREKKESFPLTVTSAQKNPTAFYLCASSIWGGGASYNEQFFGPGTRLTVL.

The chain links TRBV5-8 to TRBJ2-7, with 11 bases that match TRBD1. V lost 0 bases to trimming and J lost 0 bases; unmatched junction nucleotides: 5. The CDR3 sequence is 17 residues long. CDR1 SGHTS and CDR2 YDEGEE come from the germline V gene. CDR3: CASSLAGQGEISYEQYF. CDR3 nucleotides: TGTGCCAGCAGCTTGGCGGGACAGGGGGAAATCTCCTACGAGCAGTACTTC.

The V and J genes are TRBV2 and TRBJ2-1, with 8 bases that match TRBD2. This CDR3 has 17 residues. Per the germline V gene, CDR1 is SNHLY and CDR2 is FYNNEI. V shed 5 bases, J shed 0 bases, and the junction held 9 bases outside the gene matches. CDR3 coding DNA: TGTGCCAGCAGTCACCTGGCGGGGGGATCCTCCTACAATGAGCAGTTCTTC. Amino acid sequence: CASSHLAGGSSYNEQFF.

The chain combines TRBV6-5 with TRBJ1-5; 7 bases agree with TRBD1. The CDR3 has 15 residues. Germline CDR1 reads MNHEY; CDR2 reads SVGAGI. Trimming removed 4 bases from V and 3 bases from J; junction bases left unmatched: 6. CDR3 in DNA: TGTGCCAGCAGTTCCGCACAGGGGCCCAATCAGCCCCAGCATTTT. Protein sequence: CASSSAQGPNQPQHF.

Points on this clone: The junction does not match germline at one end; this may be a read error. The genes are TRBV7-9 and TRBJ2-7; D is unresolved. Germline loops: CDR1 SEHNR, CDR2 FQNEAQ (reference sequence). The CDR3 covers 15 residues. The CDR3 is CASTLALLNPYEQYF. The CDR3 nucleotides read TGTGCCAGCACCTTAGCTCTACTGAACCCCTACGAGCAGTACTTC.

Here the CDR3 reads CASSRTVRTGSSYNEQFF. Written as DNA, the CDR3 is TGTGCCAGCAGCCGAACCGTTAGGACAGGGAGTTCCTACAATGAGCAGTTCTTC. The V gene is TRBV7-6, the J gene TRBJ2-1, with TRBD1 matching 8 bases. After removal of 5 bases from V and 1 base from J, the junction contained 13 bases not matched to a gene. The CDR3 runs to 18 residues. Germline-derived CDR1 and CDR2 are SGHVS and FNYEAQ.

The V gene is TRBV5-1, the J gene TRBJ1-2; 12 bases fit TRBD1. Germline trimming cut 3 bases from V and 8 bases from J; bases unmatched to any gene: 8. Germline CDR1 SGHRS, CDR2 YFSETQ. The CDR3 length is 15 residues. The CDR3 nucleotides are TGCGCCAGCAGCTCTGGGGGACAGGGGGCGCGGGGCTACACCTTC. This encodes CASSSGGQGARGYTF. The variable domain in full, with the rest retrieved from reference TRBV5-1 and TRBJ1-2, is KAGVTQTPRYLIKTRGQQVTLSCSPISGHRSVSWYQQTPGQGLQFLFEYFSETQRNKGNFPGRFSGRQFSNSRSEMNVSTLELGDSALYLCASSSGGQGARGYTFGSGTRLTVV.

The chain recombines TRBV7-2 with TRBJ1-6; possible D gene TRBD1, 6 bases. V lost 5 bases, J lost 6 bases, and 11 bases lay in between. The CDR3 totals 14 residues. Germline CDR1 reads SGHTA; CDR2 reads FQGNSA. This chain's CDR3 is CASSPTGSNSPLHF. Here the CDR3 DNA reads TGTGCCAGCAGCCCTACAGGGAGTAATTCACCCCTCCACTTT.

This clone was detected only once. This chain joins TRBV5-1 and TRBJ1-4; 7 bases are shared with TRBD1. V gave up 4 bases and J gave up 3 bases; unmatched junction bases: 6. Germline V gene data show CDR1 as SGHRS and CDR2 as YFSETQ. The CDR3 sequence is 15 residues long. CDR3 protein: CASSQGQAANEKLFF. CDR3 sequence (DNA): TGCGCCAGCAGCCAAGGACAGGCGGCTAATGAAAAACTGTTTTTT. The full variable domain, in which reference TRBV5-1 and TRBJ1-4 provide the parts outside the CDR3, is KAGVTQTPRYLIKTRGQQVTLSCSPISGHRSVSWYQQTPGQGLQFLFEYFSETQRNKGNFPGRFSGRQFSNSRSEMNVSTLELGDSALYLCASSQGQAANEKLFFGSGTQLSVL.

This chain uses TRBV2 with TRBJ1-1; 12 bases match TRBD1. Per germline, CDR1 SNHLY and CDR2 FYNNEI. The J segment lost 6 bases and the V segment lost 10 bases, leaving 6 bases of the junction unmatched. This CDR3 region has 13 residues. The CDR3 spells CATWGQGASEAFF. The DNA of the CDR3 is TGTGCCACCTGGGGACAGGGGGCGTCTGAAGCTTTCTTT.

The chain is built from TRBV4-1 and TRBJ1-1; weak D call: TRBD1 (6 bases). The germline gives CDR1 MGHRA, CDR2 YSYEKL. This CDR3 is 14 amino acids long. V shed 4 bases and J shed 1 base, with 10 bases lying between them. This CDR3 reads CASSPQGWNTEAFF. CDR3 DNA sequence: TGCGCCAGCAGCCCCCAGGGGTGGAACACTGAAGCTTTCTTT.

This clone was seen just once. The chain uses TRBV14 and TRBJ2-7; TRBD1 is a possible D gene (5 bases). Between the trimmed V and J ends, which lost 0 bases and 0 bases, there was a span of 15 bases. CDR3 length: 17 residues. Germline V gene sequence: CDR1 SGHDN, CDR2 FVKESK. The CDR3 bases are TGTGCCAGCAGCCAAGAATCATCCTACAGGAGCTCCTACGAGCAGTACTTC. The encoded protein is CASSQESSYRSSYEQYF.

This clone has a single count. V is TRBV30 and J is TRBJ2-5; tentatively, D is TRBD2 (6 bases). Germline loops: CDR1 GTSNPN, CDR2 SVGIG (reference sequence). V lost 0 bases to trimming and J lost 5 bases, with 16 bases between them. This CDR3 comprises 15 residues. This CDR3 is CAWSVLAGPSETQYF. The CDR3 DNA reads TGTGCCTGGAGTGTACTGGCGGGGCCCTCCGAGACCCAGTACTTC.

The chain has TRBV29-1 and TRBJ1-1; TRBD1 is a possible D gene (5 bases). V was shortened by 6 bases and J by 1 base, with 15 bases between the two germline ends. The CDR3 spans 14 residues. Germline CDR1 reads SQVTM; CDR2 reads ANQGSEA. The CDR3 is CSVSFVGGNTEAFF. CDR3 nucleotide sequence: TGCAGCGTGTCCTTCGTGGGGGGGAACACTGAAGCTTTCTTT.

The rearrangement uses TRBV5-4 and TRBJ1-4; possibly TRBD1 for D (5 bases). The germline V gene encodes CDR1 SGHNT and CDR2 YYREEE (reference sequence). CDR3 size: 14 residues. V dropped 4 bases and J dropped 7 bases, with 14 bases sitting between them. The CDR3 DNA follows: TGTGCCAGCAGCGTACGGGGCGGGGGTGAAAAACTGTTTTTT. Its protein is CASSVRGGGEKLFF.

The chain carries TRBV7-3 and TRBJ2-3, with D unclear. The CDR3 covers 16 residues. CDR1 is SGHTA, CDR2 FQGTGA, per germline. V lost 5 bases to trimming and J lost 4 bases, with 19 bases between them. CDR3 nucleotide sequence: TGTGCCAGCAGCCAGAGCCCCATGAACTACGCAGATACGCAGTATTTT. Protein: CASSQSPMNYADTQYF.